What follows are 23 T cell receptor beta chains derived from one specimen sequenced in a study of T-cell reconstitution after alpha-beta-depleted transplantation in children. Unique molecular identifiers were incorporated when the TCRbeta library was constructed. TCRdb independently ran MiXCR on the PCR reads; one entry per CDR3 protein. The profile covers 350,000 to 500,000 distinct CDR3 sequences, with 43% appearing a single time and 27% taken by the ten largest. The sequences come from PBMCs, collected before TCRalphabeta/CD19-depleted stem cell transplant. The receptor set was obtained from a girl aged 2-10 years with aplastic anemia, due to receive a stem cell transplant.

The genes are TRBV2 and TRBJ2-1; 7 bases map to TRBD2. The CDR3 contains 15 residues. J lost 0 bases, V lost 4 bases, and 3 bases had no gene match. Germline-derived CDR1 and CDR2 are SNHLY and FYNNEI. CDR3 in amino acids: CASSARLASYNEQFF. The CDR3 DNA reads TGTGCCAGCAGTGCCCGACTAGCCTCCTACAATGAGCAGTTCTTC.

The chain couples TRBV9 to TRBJ2-7, with D possibly TRBD2 on 5 matching bases. Trimming removed 0 bases from V and 0 bases from J, with 10 bases in between. Germline loops: CDR1 SGDLS, CDR2 YYNGEE. There are 15 residues in the CDR3. The CDR3 DNA is TGTGCCAGCAGCGTAGCTGGAGGTGCCTCCTACGAGCAGTACTTC. Translated, it gives CASSVAGGASYEQYF.

This clonotype is a singleton in its sample. The chain is built from TRBV5-1 and TRBJ2-3, with D uncertain. V was pared by 2 bases and J by 1 base, with 5 bases between. The CDR3 contains 13 residues. In germline, CDR1 is SGHRS, CDR2 YFSETQ. The CDR3 reads CASSFHGTDTQYF. The CDR3 bases are TGCGCCAGCAGCTTTCACGGCACAGATACGCAGTATTTT.

A note on this clonotype: A read error may produce the germline difference seen at one junction end. The V call is TRBV20-1, the J call TRBJ2-7, with 9 bases lining up with TRBD2. Germline CDR1 reads DFQATT; CDR2 reads SNEGSKA (reference sequence). The CDR3 runs to 17 residues. This CDR3 reads CCASSRQRGGRAARQYF. The CDR3 DNA sequence: TGCTGTGCTAGTAGCCGCCAACGTGGCGGGAGGGCTGCTAGGCAGTACTTC.

V usage is TRBV20-1 and J usage is TRBJ1-6; no clear D. The germline gives CDR1 DFQATT, CDR2 SNEGSKA (reference sequence). Trimming took off 0 bases at V and 6 bases at J, with 6 bases between the two ends. This CDR3 contains 13 residues. The CDR3 nucleotides read TGCAGTGCTAGAGAACTTTCTAATTCACCCCTCCACTTT. Translating it yields CSARELSNSPLHF.

A few counts support this clonotype. J is TRBJ2-4 and V is TRBV10-1; 7 nucleotides agree with TRBD1. The CDR3 is 18 amino acids. The V gene end was trimmed by 7 bases and the J gene end by 0 bases; junction bases not matched to a gene: 15. Germline CDR1 reads WNHNN; CDR2 reads SYGVQD (reference sequence). The CDR3 DNA reads TGCGCCAGCATTGGGGGACAGCACTTCTATCTAGCCAAAAACATTCAGTACTTC. Encoded protein: CASIGGQHFYLAKNIQYF.

This clonotype was detected ten times or more. The chain is built from TRBV6-1 and TRBJ2-7; 9 nucleotides line up with TRBD1. CDR3 length equals 14 residues. Germline loops: CDR1 MNHNS, CDR2 SASEGT. J lost 2 bases, V lost 6 bases, and 5 bases had no gene match. The CDR3 region has the DNA TGTGCCAGCAGGGACAGGGGAGTACCCTACGAGCAGTACTTC. Amino acids: CASRDRGVPYEQYF.

The chain employs TRBV7-3 and TRBJ2-5; 8 bases match TRBD1. J gave up 7 bases and V 5 bases, and 9 bases lay outside the gene matches. This CDR3 region has 14 residues. CDR1 SGHTA and CDR2 FQGTGA come from the germline V gene. Here the CDR3 DNA reads TGTGCCAGCAGCCCCACGGACAGGGTGGGGACCCAGTACTTC. Encoded protein: CASSPTDRVGTQYF.

This clonotype was seen only once. The CDR3 nucleotides are TGTGCCAGCAGCTTACCTAGCGGGAGTACCTACAATGAGCAGTTCTTC. Amino acids: CASSLPSGSTYNEQFF. The rearrangement uses TRBV7-9 and TRBJ2-1; 10 bases line up with TRBD2. Trimming removed 2 bases from V and 2 bases from J; junction bases left unmatched: 3. The CDR3 has 16 amino acids. Germline CDR1 SEHNR, CDR2 FQNEAQ (reference sequence).

This clonotype was counted at least ten times. The V call is TRBV5-1, the J call TRBJ2-1; TRBD2 aligns across 8 bases. The trim removed 5 bases at V and 0 bases at J, leaving 10 bases unmatched. CDR1 is SGHRS, CDR2 YFSETQ, per germline. The CDR3 length is 17 residues. For the CDR3, the DNA is TGCGCCAGCAGGTTAGGACTAGCCGATTTCTCCTACAATGAGCAGTTCTTC. Its protein product is CASRLGLADFSYNEQFF.

The chain is built from TRBV28 and TRBJ2-5; D gene ambiguous. Germline V gene data show CDR1 as MDHEN and CDR2 as SYDVKM. The V end lost 1 base, the J end lost 6 bases, and 12 bases lay between the germline ends. CDR3 length: 14 amino acids. The CDR3 DNA sequence: TGTGCCAGCAGTTTATCGTGGACCGCCAAGACCCAGTACTTC. Its translation is CASSLSWTAKTQYF.

Ten or more counts support this clonotype. The chain links TRBV3-1 to TRBJ2-1, with no clear D. The CDR3 spans 11 residues. Germline assignment: CDR1 LGHDT and CDR2 YNNKEL (reference sequence). The V end was cut by 6 bases, the J end by 7 bases, with 7 bases between. The CDR3 spells CASSRRNEQFF. In nucleotides, the CDR3 is TGTGCCAGCAGTCGTCGAAATGAGCAGTTCTTC.

The rearrangement joins TRBV15 to TRBJ2-5; D perhaps matches TRBD1 (5 bases). Looked up from germline, CDR1 is LNHNV and CDR2 is YYDKDF (reference sequence). The CDR3 is 12 amino acids. V gave up 6 bases and J gave up 4 bases, with 9 bases separating them. In DNA, the CDR3 is TGTGCCACCAGGGCAGGGTCAGAGACCCAGTACTTC. Translating it yields CATRAGSETQYF.

The chain has TRBV5-1 and TRBJ2-2; maybe TRBD1 (6 bases). The CDR3 has 13 amino acids. Per the germline V gene, CDR1 is SGHRS and CDR2 is YFSETQ. V was trimmed by 4 bases and J by 10 bases, leaving 14 bases between them. This CDR3 is CASSTTGREELFF. As DNA, the CDR3 is TGCGCCAGCAGCACAACAGGGCGTGAGGAGCTGTTTTTT.

This clonotype was seen a handful of times. This rearrangement joins TRBV20-1 to TRBJ2-1; tentatively, D is TRBD2 (5 bases). The CDR3 contains 15 residues. The germline V gene encodes CDR1 DFQATT and CDR2 SNEGSKA (reference sequence). The V end was cut by 0 bases, the J end by 3 bases, with 12 bases between. The CDR3, as DNA: TGCAGTGCTAGAGATTGGAGGTACGGCTACAATGAGCAGTTCTTC. Amino acids: CSARDWRYGYNEQFF.

This chain connects TRBV29-1 to TRBJ2-1; 7 nucleotides line up with TRBD1. Trimming cost V 4 bases and J 2 bases; bases outside gene matches: 5. Germline CDR1 SQVTM, CDR2 ANQGSEA. The CDR3 contains 14 residues. CDR3 in amino acids: CSVADRAPYNEQFF. DNA of the CDR3: TGCAGCGTTGCCGACAGGGCCCCCTACAATGAGCAGTTCTTC.

This clonotype was picked up one time. The chain has TRBV20-1 and TRBJ2-3; TRBD2 matches at 7 bases. With V trimmed by 6 bases and J by 4 bases, 13 bases remained unmatched. The germline gives CDR1 DFQATT, CDR2 SNEGSKA (reference sequence). The CDR3 sequence is 15 residues long. The CDR3 loop reads CSAPPVAGGADTQYF. The CDR3 bases are TGCAGTGCCCCCCCAGTAGCGGGTGGGGCAGATACGCAGTATTTT.

This clonotype was seen ten or more times. The chain carries TRBV29-1 and TRBJ1-1; D unresolved. This CDR3 has 14 amino acids. Germline CDR1 SQVTM, CDR2 ANQGSEA. V gave up 3 bases and J gave up 1 base, with 12 bases separating them. CDR3 residues: CSVERRVANTEAFF. CDR3 sequence (DNA): TGCAGCGTTGAGCGCCGGGTTGCGAACACTGAAGCTTTCTTT.

The V call is TRBV11-1, the J call TRBJ2-1, with unresolved D. V lost 5 bases to trimming and J lost 0 bases, with 17 bases between them. The CDR3 totals 17 residues. The V gene's germline CDR1 is SGHAT and CDR2 FQDESV (reference sequence). This CDR3 is CASSHTQAERSYNEQFF. CDR3 nucleotide sequence: TGTGCCAGCAGCCACACCCAGGCGGAGCGCTCCTACAATGAGCAGTTCTTC.

The chain is built from TRBV18 and TRBJ1-2; no clear D gene. The V gene lost 3 bases and the J gene lost 3 bases, with 8 bases spanning the gap. This CDR3 region has 13 residues. The germline V gene has CDR1 KGHSH and CDR2 LQKENI. As DNA, the CDR3 is TGTGCCAGCTCACCTTTGGGAGACTATGGCTACACCTTC. Its protein is CASSPLGDYGYTF.

This rearrangement joins TRBV5-1 to TRBJ2-3; a possible D gene is TRBD2 (6 bases). This CDR3 is built from 18 residues. CDR1 is SGHRS, CDR2 YFSETQ, per germline. The V end was cut by 0 bases, the J end by 3 bases, with 20 bases between. CDR3 protein: CASSLVSGLLTPTDTQYF. The CDR3 nucleotides are TGCGCCAGCAGCTTGGTCTCAGGACTACTTACTCCGACAGATACGCAGTATTTT.

At least ten counts were recorded for this clonotype. The chain recombines TRBV6-5 with TRBJ2-1; 7 bases are shared with TRBD1. Looked up from germline, CDR1 is MNHEY and CDR2 is SVGAGI. This CDR3 has 17 amino acids. Unmatched junction bases numbered 13, after V lost 0 bases and J lost 8 bases. CDR3 protein: CASSYSVSQGSRDEQFF. DNA of the CDR3: TGTGCCAGCAGTTACTCGGTTTCACAGGGGTCTCGGGATGAGCAGTTCTTC.

This clonotype was counted many times. This chain uses TRBV27 with TRBJ1-4; D is ambiguous. The germline gives CDR1 MNHEY, CDR2 SMNVEV (reference sequence). The CDR3 contains 15 residues. Trimming removed 6 bases at V and 8 bases at J, with 19 bases between. In DNA form, the CDR3 reads TGTGCCAGCAGCCCAGAAAGGTGGAGCGTGGAAAAACTGTTTTTT. Translated, it gives CASSPERWSVEKLFF.